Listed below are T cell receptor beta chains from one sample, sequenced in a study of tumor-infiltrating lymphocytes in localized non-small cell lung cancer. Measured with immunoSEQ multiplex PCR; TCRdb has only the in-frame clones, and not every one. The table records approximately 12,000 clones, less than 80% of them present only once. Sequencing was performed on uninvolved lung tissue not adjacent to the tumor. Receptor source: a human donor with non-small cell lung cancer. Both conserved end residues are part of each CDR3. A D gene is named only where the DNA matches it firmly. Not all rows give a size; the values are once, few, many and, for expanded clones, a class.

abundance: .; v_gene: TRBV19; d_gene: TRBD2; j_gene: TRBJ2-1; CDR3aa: CASRGGRAYEQFF; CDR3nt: TGTGCCAGTAGAGGCGGGAGGGCCTATGAGCAGTTCTTC
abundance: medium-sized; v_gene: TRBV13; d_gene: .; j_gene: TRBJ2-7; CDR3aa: CASSLGLMSSHEQYF; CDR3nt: TGTGCCAGCAGCTTAGGCCTAATGTCTTCGCACGAGCAGTACTTC
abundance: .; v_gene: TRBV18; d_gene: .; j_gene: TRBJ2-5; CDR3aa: CASSPRWGTGETQYF; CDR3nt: TGTGCCAGCTCACCACGGTGGGGGACGGGAGAGACCCAGTACTTC
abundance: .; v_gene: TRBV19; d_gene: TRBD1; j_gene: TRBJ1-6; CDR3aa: CASSIGLGQGMSPLHF; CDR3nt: TGTGCCAGTAGTATCGGGTTGGGACAGGGTATGTCACCCCTCCACTTT
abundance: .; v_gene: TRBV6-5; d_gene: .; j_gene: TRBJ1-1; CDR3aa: CASSYSSQTTEAFF; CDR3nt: TGTGCCAGCAGTTACTCTTCCCAAACCACTGAAGCTTTCTTT
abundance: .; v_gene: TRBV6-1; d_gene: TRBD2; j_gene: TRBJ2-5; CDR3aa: CASRHTGLAQETQYF; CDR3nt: TGTGCCAGCAGGCATACCGGACTAGCGCAAGAGACCCAGTACTTC
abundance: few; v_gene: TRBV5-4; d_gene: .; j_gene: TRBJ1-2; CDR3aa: CASSQGKSLGYGYTF; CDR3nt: TGTGCCAGCAGCCAGGGTAAAAGCCTGGGCTATGGCTACACCTTC
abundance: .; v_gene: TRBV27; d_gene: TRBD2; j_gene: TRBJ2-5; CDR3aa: CASRASGRGETQYF; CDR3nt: TGTGCCAGCAGGGCTAGCGGGAGGGGAGAGACCCAGTACTTC
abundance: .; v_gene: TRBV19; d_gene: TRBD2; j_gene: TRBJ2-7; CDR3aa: CASSPLPMGGKTYEQYF; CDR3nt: TGTGCCAGTAGTCCCCTACCGATGGGGGGGAAAACCTACGAGCAGTACTTC
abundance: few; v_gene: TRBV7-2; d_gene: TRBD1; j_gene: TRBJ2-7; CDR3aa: CASSLLGQAYEQYF; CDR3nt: TGTGCCAGCAGCTTACTGGGACAGGCCTACGAGCAGTACTTC
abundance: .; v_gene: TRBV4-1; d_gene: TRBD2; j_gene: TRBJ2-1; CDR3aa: CASSQGSGGRYNEQFF; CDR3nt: TGCGCCAGCAGCCAAGGGTCGGGGGGTCGGTACAATGAGCAGTTCTTC
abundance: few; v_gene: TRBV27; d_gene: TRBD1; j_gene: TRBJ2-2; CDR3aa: CASSPRDRGTGELFF; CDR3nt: TGTGCCAGCAGCCCCCGCGACAGGGGGACCGGGGAGCTGTTTTTT
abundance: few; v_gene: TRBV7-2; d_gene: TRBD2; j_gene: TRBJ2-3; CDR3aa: CASSLGTSGGFDTQYF; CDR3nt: TGTGCCAGCAGCCTAGGGACTAGCGGGGGGTTTGATACGCAGTATTTT
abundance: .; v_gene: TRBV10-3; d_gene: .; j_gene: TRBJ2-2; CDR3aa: CAISEAVGTGELFF; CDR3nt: TGTGCCATCAGTGAGGCAGTCGGCACCGGGGAGCTGTTTTTT
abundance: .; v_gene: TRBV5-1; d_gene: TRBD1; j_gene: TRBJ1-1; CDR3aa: CASSLQGAQSPEAFF; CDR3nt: TGCGCCAGCAGCTTACAGGGGGCGCAAAGTCCTGAAGCTTTCTTT
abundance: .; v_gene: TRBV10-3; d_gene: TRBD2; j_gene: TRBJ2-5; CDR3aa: CAISDGLAGKTQYF; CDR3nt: TGTGCCATCAGTGATGGACTAGCGGGGAAGACCCAGTACTTC
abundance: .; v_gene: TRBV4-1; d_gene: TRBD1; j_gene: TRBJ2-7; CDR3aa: CASSLTGTGSHEQYF; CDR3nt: TGCGCCAGCAGCCTAACCGGGACAGGGTCCCACGAGCAGTACTTC
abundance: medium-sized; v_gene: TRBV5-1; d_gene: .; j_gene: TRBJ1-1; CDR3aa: CASSLVGDGSTEAFF; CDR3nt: TGCGCCAGCAGCTTGGTTGGGGACGGGAGCACTGAAGCTTTCTTT
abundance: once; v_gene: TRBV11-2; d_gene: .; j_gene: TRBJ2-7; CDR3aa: CASSLQTWSEQYF; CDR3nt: TGTGCCAGCAGCTTACAGACCTGGTCCGAGCAGTACTTC
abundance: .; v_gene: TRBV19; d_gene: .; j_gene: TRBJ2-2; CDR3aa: CASSNANRAGELFF; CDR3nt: TGTGCCAGTAGTAACGCGAACAGGGCCGGGGAGCTGTTTTTT
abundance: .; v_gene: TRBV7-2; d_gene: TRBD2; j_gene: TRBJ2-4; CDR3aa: CASSLDRGGLYIQYF; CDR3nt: TGTGCCAGCAGCTTAGATCGGGGGGGCTTATACATTCAGTACTTC
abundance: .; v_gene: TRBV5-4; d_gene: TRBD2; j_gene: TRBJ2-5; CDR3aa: CASSPEPPGLGTTQYF; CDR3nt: TGTGCCAGCAGCCCCGAACCCCCGGGACTAGGGACGACCCAGTACTTC
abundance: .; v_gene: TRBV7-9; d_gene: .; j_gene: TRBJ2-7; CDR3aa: CASSLAREQYF; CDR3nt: TGTGCCAGCAGCTTAGCACGCGAGCAGTACTTC
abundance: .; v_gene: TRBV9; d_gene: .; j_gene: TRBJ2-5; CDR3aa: CASSVGSGVGETQYF; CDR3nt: TGTGCCAGCAGCGTAGGGTCAGGGGTTGGAGAGACCCAGTACTTC
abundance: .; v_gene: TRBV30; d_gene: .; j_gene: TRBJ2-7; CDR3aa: CAWRFPGEAAAYEQYF; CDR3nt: TGTGCCTGGAGATTTCCTGGTGAGGCGGCGGCCTACGAGCAGTACTTC
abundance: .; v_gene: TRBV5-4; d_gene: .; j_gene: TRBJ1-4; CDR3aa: CASSSDGGFNEKLFF; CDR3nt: TGTGCCAGCAGCTCGGACGGGGGGTTTAATGAAAAACTGTTTTTT
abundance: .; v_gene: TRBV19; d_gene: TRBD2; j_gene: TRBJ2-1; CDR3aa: CASSRNSGLVREQFF; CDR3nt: TGTGCCAGTAGTAGAAATAGCGGGCTCGTGCGTGAGCAGTTCTTC
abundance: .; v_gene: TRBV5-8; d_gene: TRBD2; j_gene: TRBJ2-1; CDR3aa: CASSLMRGTSYNEQFF; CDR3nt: TGTGCCAGCAGCTTGATGCGGGGGACCTCCTACAATGAGCAGTTCTTC
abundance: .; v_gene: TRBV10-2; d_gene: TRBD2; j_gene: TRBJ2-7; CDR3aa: CATLAGGVYEQYF; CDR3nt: TGCGCCACCTTAGCGGGAGGGGTATACGAGCAGTACTTC
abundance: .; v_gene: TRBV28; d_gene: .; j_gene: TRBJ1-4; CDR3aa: CASSQDSGADEKLFF; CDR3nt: TGTGCCAGCAGCCAAGACTCGGGGGCGGATGAAAAACTGTTTTTT
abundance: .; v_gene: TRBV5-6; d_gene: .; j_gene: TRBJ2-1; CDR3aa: CASSPPAGINEQFF; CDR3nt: TGTGCCAGCAGCCCGCCGGCCGGGATTAATGAGCAGTTCTTC
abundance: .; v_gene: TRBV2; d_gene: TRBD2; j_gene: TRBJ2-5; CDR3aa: CASSRTGTSGETQYF; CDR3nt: TGTGCCAGCAGTCGGACCGGGACTAGCGGCGAGACCCAGTACTTC
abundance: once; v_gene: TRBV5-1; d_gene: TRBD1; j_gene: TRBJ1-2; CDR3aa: CASSLGQGQHGYTF; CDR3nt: TGCGCCAGCAGCTTGGGACAGGGGCAACATGGCTACACCTTC
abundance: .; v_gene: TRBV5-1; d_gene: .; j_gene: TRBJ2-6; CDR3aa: CASSFQAQATSGANVLTF; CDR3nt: TGCGCCAGCAGCTTTCAGGCACAGGCGACCTCTGGGGCCAACGTCCTGACTTTC
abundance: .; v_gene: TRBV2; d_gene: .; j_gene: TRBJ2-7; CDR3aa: CASTGINYEQYF; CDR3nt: TGTGCCAGCACAGGGATAAACTACGAGCAGTACTTC
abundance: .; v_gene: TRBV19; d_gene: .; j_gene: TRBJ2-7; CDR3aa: CASTRDGYEQYF; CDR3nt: TGTGCCAGTACCCGGGACGGATACGAGCAGTACTTC
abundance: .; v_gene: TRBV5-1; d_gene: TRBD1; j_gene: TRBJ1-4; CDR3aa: CASKGQGAEKLFF; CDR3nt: TGCGCCAGTAAGGGACAGGGGGCAGAAAAACTGTTTTTT
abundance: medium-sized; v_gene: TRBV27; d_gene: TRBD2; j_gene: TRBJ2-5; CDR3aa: CASSPGLAGFRETQYF; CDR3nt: TGTGCCAGCAGTCCAGGACTAGCGGGGTTTCGAGAGACCCAGTACTTC
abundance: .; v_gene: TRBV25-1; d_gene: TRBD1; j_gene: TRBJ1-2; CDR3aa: CASSGSNRGDYGYTF; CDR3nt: TGTGCCAGCAGTGGTTCAAACAGGGGGGACTATGGCTACACCTTC
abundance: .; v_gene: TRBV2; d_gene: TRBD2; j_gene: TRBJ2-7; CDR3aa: CASHTDAGVAAEQYF; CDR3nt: TGTGCCAGCCATACCGACGCGGGGGTAGCCGCCGAGCAGTACTTC
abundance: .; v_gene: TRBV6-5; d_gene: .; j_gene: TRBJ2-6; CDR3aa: CASTSPGVGANVLTF; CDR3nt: TGTGCCAGCACCTCCCCCGGGGTGGGGGCCAACGTCCTGACTTTC
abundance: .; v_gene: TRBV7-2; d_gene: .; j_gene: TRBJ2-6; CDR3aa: CASSLEGSPGANVLTF; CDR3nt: TGTGCCAGCAGCTTAGAAGGTTCCCCTGGGGCCAACGTCCTGACTTTC
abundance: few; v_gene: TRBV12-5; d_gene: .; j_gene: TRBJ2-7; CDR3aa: CASGLVGQRSYEQYF; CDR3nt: TGTGCTAGTGGTTTGGTAGGACAGAGATCCTACGAGCAGTACTTC
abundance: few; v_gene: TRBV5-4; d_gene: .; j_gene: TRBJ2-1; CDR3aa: CASTRIGLDNEQFF; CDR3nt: TGTGCCAGCACCCGCATCGGGCTTGACAATGAGCAGTTCTTC
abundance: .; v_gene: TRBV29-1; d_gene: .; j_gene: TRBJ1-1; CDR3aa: CSVGGYQGRTEAFF; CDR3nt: TGCAGCGTTGGGGGGTACCAGGGGAGAACTGAAGCTTTCTTT
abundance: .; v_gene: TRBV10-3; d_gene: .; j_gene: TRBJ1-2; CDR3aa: CAIVGQGYGYTF; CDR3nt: TGTGCCATTGTTGGTCAGGGCTATGGCTACACCTTC
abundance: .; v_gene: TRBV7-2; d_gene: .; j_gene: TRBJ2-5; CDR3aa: CASSTSGGETQYF; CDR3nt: TGTGCCAGCAGCACAAGCGGAGGGGAGACCCAGTACTTC
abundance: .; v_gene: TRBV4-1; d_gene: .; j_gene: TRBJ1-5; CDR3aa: CASSPPGGQPQHF; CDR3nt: TGCGCCAGCAGCCCCCCTGGCGGTCAGCCCCAGCATTTT
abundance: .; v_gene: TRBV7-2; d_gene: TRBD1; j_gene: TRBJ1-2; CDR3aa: CASSRDRDYGYTF; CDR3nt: TGTGCCAGCAGCCGGGACAGGGACTATGGCTACACCTTC
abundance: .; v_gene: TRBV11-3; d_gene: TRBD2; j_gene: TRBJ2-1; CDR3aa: CASSLGTSGGGDEQFF; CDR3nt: TGTGCCAGCAGCTTAGGTACTAGCGGGGGAGGGGATGAGCAGTTCTTC
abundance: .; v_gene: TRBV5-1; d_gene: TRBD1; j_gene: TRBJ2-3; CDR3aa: CASSKTGGLTDTQYF; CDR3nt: TGCGCCAGCAGTAAGACAGGGGGCTTAACAGATACGCAGTATTTT
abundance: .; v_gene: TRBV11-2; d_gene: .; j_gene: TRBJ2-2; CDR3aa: CASSLGLNTGELFF; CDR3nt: TGTGCCAGCAGCCTGGGACTCAACACCGGGGAGCTGTTTTTT
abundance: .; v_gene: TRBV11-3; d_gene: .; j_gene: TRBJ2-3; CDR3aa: CASSSGEISTDTQYF; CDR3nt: TGTGCCAGCAGCTCCGGGGAAATCAGCACAGATACGCAGTATTTT
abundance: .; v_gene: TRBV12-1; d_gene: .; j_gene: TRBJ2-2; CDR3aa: CASSSTGNTGELFF; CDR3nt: TGTGCCAGCAGCTCGACAGGGAACACCGGGGAGCTGTTTTTT
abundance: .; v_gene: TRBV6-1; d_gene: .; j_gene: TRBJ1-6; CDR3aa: CASSEFSGNSPLHF; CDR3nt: TGTGCCAGCAGTGAATTTTCCGGTAATTCACCCCTCCACTTT
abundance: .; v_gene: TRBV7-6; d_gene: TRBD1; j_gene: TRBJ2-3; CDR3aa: CASSPHNRGGTDTQYF; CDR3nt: TGTGCCAGCAGCCCCCACAACAGGGGCGGGACAGATACGCAGTATTTT
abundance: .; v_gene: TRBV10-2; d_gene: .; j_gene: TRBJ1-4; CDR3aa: CASSEQGSTNEKLFF; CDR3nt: TGCGCCAGCAGTGAACAGGGTTCAACTAATGAAAAACTGTTTTTT